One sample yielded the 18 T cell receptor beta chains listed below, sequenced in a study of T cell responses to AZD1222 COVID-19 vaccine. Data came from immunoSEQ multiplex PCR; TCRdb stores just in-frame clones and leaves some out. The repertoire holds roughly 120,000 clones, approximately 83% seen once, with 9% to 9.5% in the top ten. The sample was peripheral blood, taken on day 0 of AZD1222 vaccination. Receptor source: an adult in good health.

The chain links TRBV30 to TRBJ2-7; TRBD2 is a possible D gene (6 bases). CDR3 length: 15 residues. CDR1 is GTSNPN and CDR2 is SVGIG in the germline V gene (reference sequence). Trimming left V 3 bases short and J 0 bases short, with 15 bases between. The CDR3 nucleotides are TGTGCCTGGAGAGAGCGGGCCCAACTCTCCTACGAGCAGTACTTC. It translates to CAWRERAQLSYEQYF.

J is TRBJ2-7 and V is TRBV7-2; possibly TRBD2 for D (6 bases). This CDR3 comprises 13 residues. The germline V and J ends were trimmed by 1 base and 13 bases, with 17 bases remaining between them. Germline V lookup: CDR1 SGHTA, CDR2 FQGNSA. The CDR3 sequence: CASSLEASAGQYF. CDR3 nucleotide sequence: TGTGCCAGCAGCTTAGAGGCTAGCGCGGGTCAATACTTC.

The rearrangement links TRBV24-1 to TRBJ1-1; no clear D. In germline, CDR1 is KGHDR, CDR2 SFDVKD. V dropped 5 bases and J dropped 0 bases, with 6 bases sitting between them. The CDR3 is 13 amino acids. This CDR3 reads CATSGRMNTEAFF. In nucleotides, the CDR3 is TGTGCCACCAGTGGCCGGATGAACACTGAAGCTTTCTTT.

The chain's CDR3 is CASSSQGEVLHF. CDR3 in DNA: TGTGCCAGCAGTTCGCAGGGCGAAGTGCTCCACTTT. The chain is built from TRBV28 and TRBJ1-6; D may be TRBD1 (5 bases). There are 12 residues in the CDR3. The germline CDR1 and CDR2 sequences are MDHEN and SYDVKM. The V end lost 4 bases, the J end lost 16 bases, and 14 bases lay between the germline ends.

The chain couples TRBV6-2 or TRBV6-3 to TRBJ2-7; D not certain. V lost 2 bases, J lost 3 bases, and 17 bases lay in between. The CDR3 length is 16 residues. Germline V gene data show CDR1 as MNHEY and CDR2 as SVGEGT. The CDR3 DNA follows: TGTGCCAGCAGTTACCATAGAGGCTTCGGGCACTACGAGCAGTACTTC. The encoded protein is CASSYHRGFGHYEQYF.

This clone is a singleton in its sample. The CDR3, as DNA: TGCGCCAGCAGCTCTATAGCGGGGGCCACAGATACGCAGTATTTT. This translates into CASSSIAGATDTQYF. V gene TRBV5-1 combines with J gene TRBJ2-3, with 9 bases aligning to TRBD2. Germline loops: CDR1 SGHRS, CDR2 YFSETQ. Unmatched junction bases numbered 4, after V lost 3 bases and J lost 2 bases. This CDR3 spans 15 amino acids.

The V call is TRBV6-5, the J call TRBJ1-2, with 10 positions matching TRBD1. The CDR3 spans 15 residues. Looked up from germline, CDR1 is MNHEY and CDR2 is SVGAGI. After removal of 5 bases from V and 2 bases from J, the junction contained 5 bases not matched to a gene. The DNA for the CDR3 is TGTGCCAGCAGTAGACCGGGACAGGGGAACTATGGCTACACCTTC. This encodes CASSRPGQGNYGYTF.

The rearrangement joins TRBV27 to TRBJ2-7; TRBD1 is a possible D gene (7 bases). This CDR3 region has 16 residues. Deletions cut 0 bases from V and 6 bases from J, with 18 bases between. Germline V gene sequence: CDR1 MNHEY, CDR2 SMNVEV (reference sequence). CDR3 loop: CASSLSSPGGSREQYF. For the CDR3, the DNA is TGTGCCAGCAGTTTATCTTCCCCAGGGGGGAGTCGCGAGCAGTACTTC.

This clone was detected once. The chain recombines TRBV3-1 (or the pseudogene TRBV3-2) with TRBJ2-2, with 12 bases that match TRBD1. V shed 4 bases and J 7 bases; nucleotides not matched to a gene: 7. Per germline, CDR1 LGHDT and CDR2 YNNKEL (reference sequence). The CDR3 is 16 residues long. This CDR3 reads CASSRGTGGGNGELFF. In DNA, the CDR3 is TGTGCCAGCAGCCGGGGGACAGGGGGCGGAAACGGGGAGCTGTTTTTT.

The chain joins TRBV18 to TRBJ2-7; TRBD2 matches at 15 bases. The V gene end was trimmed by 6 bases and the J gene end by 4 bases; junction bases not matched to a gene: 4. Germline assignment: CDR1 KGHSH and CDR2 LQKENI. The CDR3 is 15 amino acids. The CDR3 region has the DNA TGTGCCAGCTCCCTCGGACTAGCGGGGGGGTACGAGCAGTACTTC. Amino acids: CASSLGLAGGYEQYF.

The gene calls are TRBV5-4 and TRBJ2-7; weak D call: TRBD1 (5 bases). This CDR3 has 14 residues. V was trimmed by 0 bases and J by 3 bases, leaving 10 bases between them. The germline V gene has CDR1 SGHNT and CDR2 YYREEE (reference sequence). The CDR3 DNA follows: TGTGCCAGCAGCTTGGAGGGCAGGGACTACGAGCAGTACTTC. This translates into CASSLEGRDYEQYF.

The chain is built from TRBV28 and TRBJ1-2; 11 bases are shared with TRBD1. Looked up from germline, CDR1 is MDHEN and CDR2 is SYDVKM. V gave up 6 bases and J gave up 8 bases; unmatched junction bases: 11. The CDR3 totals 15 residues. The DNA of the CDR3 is TGTGCCAGCAGCACCTCTCCGGGACAGGGGGAAGGCTACACCTTC. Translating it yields CASSTSPGQGEGYTF.

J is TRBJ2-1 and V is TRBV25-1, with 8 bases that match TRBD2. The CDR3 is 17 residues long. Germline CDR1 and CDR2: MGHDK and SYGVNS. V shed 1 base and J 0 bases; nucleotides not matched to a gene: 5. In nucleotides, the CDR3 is TGTGCCAGCAGTGAATCAGCGGGGGTTGGCTCCTACAATGAGCAGTTCTTC. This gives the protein CASSESAGVGSYNEQFF.

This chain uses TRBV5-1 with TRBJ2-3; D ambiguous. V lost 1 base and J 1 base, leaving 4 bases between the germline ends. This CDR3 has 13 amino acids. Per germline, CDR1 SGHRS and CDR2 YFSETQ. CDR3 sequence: CASSLKGTDTQYF. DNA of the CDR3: TGCGCCAGCAGCTTGAAGGGCACAGATACGCAGTATTTT.

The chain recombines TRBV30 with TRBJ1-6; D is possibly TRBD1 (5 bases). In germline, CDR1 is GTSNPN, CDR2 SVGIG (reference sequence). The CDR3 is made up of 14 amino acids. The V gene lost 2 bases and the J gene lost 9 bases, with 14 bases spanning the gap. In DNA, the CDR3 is TGTGCCTGGAGTCGACCCGGGGGTACTTCACCCCTCCACTTT. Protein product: CAWSRPGGTSPLHF.

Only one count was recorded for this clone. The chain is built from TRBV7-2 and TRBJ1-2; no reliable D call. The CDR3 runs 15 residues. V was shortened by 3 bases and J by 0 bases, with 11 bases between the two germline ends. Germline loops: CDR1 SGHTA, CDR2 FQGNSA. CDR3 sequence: CASSFVSTTNYGYTF. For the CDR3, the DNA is TGTGCCAGCAGCTTTGTTTCGACAACTAACTATGGCTACACCTTC.

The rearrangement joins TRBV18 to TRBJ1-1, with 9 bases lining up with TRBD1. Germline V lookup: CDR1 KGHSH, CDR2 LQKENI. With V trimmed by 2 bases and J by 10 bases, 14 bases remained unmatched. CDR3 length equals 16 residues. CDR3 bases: TGTGCCAGCTCACCATATGTGGGACAGGGAACGGGGAGAGCTTTCTTT. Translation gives CASSPYVGQGTGRAFF.

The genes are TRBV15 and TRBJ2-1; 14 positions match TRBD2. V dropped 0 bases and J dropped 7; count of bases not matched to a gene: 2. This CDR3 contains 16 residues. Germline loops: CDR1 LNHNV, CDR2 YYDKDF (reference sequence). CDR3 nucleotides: TGTGCCACCAGCAGAGATGGGACTAGCGGGGGAAATGAGCAGTTCTTC. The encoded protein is CATSRDGTSGGNEQFF. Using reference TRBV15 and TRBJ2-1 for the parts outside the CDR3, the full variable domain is DAMVIQNPRYQVTQFGKPVTLSCSQTLNHNVMYWYQQKSSQAPKLLFHYYDKDFNNEADTPDNFQSRRPNTSFCFLDIRSPGLGDTAMYLCATSRDGTSGGNEQFFGPGTRLTVL.